The 9 T cell receptor beta chains given below trace back to one sample, sequenced in a study of quantifying T cell responses using KT2 cells. Study-level information: cDNA was made from DNase-treated RNA using alpha and beta constant primers.

The cDNA 3' end received a ligated oligonucleotide with a UMI. An equimolar mix of RC1.1 and RC1.2 primed the beta chain across TRBC1 and TRBC2. MiXCR, run by TCRdb on the UMI-ligation and nested PCR reads, gives a single entry per CDR3 protein. Of roughly 38,000 distinct CDR3 sequences detected, about 15% appear once; the ten largest clones hold roughly 44%. The sequenced sample was PBMCs spiked with cells of the T cell clone KT2. The receptor set was obtained from a human donor.

The chain uses TRBV6-2 or TRBV6-3 and TRBJ1-2; D ambiguous. This CDR3 has 12 amino acids. Looked up from germline, CDR1 is MNHEY and CDR2 is SVGEGT. V was shortened by 0 bases and J by 7 bases, with 6 bases between the two germline ends. The CDR3 loop is CASSYSIFGYTF. As DNA, the CDR3 is TGTGCCAGCAGTTACTCGATTTTTGGCTACACCTTC.

This clonotype was observed many times. The chain carries TRBV2 and TRBJ1-1, with D perhaps TRBD1 (6 bases). The CDR3 sequence is 15 residues long. Per the germline V gene, CDR1 is SNHLY and CDR2 is FYNNEI. V was trimmed by 6 bases and J by 3 bases, leaving 17 bases between them. CDR3 sequence: CASRPPLAGDTEAFF. CDR3 nucleotides: TGTGCCAGCAGACCACCTCTCGCAGGGGACACTGAAGCTTTCTTT.

This chain joins TRBV7-9 and TRBJ2-3, with 12 bases that match TRBD2. The CDR3 extends over 16 amino acids. Germline V lookup: CDR1 SEHNR, CDR2 FQNEAQ (reference sequence). V trimming: 3 bases; J trimming: 5 bases; junction bases outside the gene matches: 6. CDR3 DNA: TGTGCCAGCAGCTTTACGACTAGCGGGAGAGGAGATACGCAGTATTTT. Protein sequence: CASSFTTSGRGDTQYF.

This chain uses TRBV9 with TRBJ2-2, with D perhaps TRBD2 (7 bases). In germline, CDR1 is SGDLS, CDR2 YYNGEE. The CDR3 is made up of 16 amino acids. Trimming removed 6 bases from V and 5 bases from J, with 20 bases in between. CDR3 amino acids: CASNLKGGYETGELFF. CDR3 coding DNA: TGTGCCAGCAATCTTAAGGGGGGGTATGAGACCGGGGAGCTGTTTTTT. The variable domain in full, completed from reference TRBV9 and TRBJ2-2, reads DSGVTQTPKHLITATGQRVTLRCSPRSGDLSVYWYQQSLDQGLQFLIQYYNGEERAKGNILERFSAQQFPDLHSELNLSSLELGDSALYFCASNLKGGYETGELFFGEGSRLTVL.

This clonotype was found a few times. The rearrangement links TRBV6-5 to TRBJ1-6, with 7 bases lining up with TRBD1. The J segment lost 4 bases and the V segment lost 7 bases, leaving 10 bases of the junction unmatched. CDR3 length: 16 amino acids. Germline V CDR1 and CDR2: MNHEY, SVGAGI. Here the CDR3 DNA reads TGTGCCAGCAACCAAGCGGGACAGTCGTATAATTCACCCCTCCACTTT. The encoded protein is CASNQAGQSYNSPLHF.

This clonotype was seen a handful of times. The chain couples TRBV2 to TRBJ2-1; D uncertain. The ends were cut back, 4 bases at V and 10 bases at J, with 5 bases in the middle. Germline-derived CDR1 and CDR2 are SNHLY and FYNNEI. The CDR3 is 10 amino acids. CDR3: CASSVYEQFF. The CDR3 coding sequence is TGTGCCAGCAGTGTATACGAGCAGTTCTTC.

V usage is TRBV13 and J usage is TRBJ2-5; tentatively, D is TRBD1 or TRBD2 (5 bases each). The CDR3 is made up of 15 amino acids. CDR1 is PRHDT and CDR2 is FYEKMQ in the germline V gene (reference sequence). Trimming stripped 0 bases from V and 5 bases from J, with 13 bases between. CDR3 amino acids: CASSLGLGAKETQYF. In DNA form, the CDR3 reads TGTGCCAGCAGCTTAGGCCTCGGGGCGAAGGAGACCCAGTACTTC. Full variable domain (remainder filled in from reference TRBV13 and TRBJ2-5): AAGVIQSPRHLIKEKRETATLKCYPIPRHDTVYWYQQGPGQDPQFLISFYEKMQSDKGSIPDRFSAQQFSDYHSELNMSSLELGDSALYFCASSLGLGAKETQYFGPGTRLLVL.

This clonotype was seen many times. V is TRBV11-2 and J is TRBJ2-3; a weak D match, TRBD1 (5 bases). CDR1 is SGHAT, CDR2 FQNNGV, per germline. V lost 5 bases and J lost 6, with 30 bases in between. This CDR3 comprises 19 residues. The CDR3 spells CASSQGVWVASPLVDTQYF. The DNA of the CDR3 is TGTGCCAGCAGCCAAGGGGTTTGGGTAGCCTCGCCCCTTGTCGATACGCAGTATTTT.

The table lists this clonotype with a few counts. The chain carries TRBV25-1 and TRBJ1-3; maybe TRBD1 (5 bases). The CDR3 sequence is 15 residues long. V lost 4 bases and J lost 0, with 10 bases in between. Per the germline V gene, CDR1 is MGHDK and CDR2 is SYGVNS. CDR3 sequence: CASSGPGNSGNTIYF. CDR3 sequence (DNA): TGTGCCAGCAGTGGCCCAGGGAACTCTGGAAACACCATATATTTT.